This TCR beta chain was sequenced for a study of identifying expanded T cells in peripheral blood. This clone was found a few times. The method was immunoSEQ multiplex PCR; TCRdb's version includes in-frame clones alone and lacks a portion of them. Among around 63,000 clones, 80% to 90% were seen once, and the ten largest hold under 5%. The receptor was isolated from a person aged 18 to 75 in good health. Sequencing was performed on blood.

The CDR3 DNA is TGTGCCAGCAGCTTAGTAACGGGCTACGAGCAGTACTTC. Translating it yields CASSLVTGYEQYF. The gene calls are TRBV7-3 and TRBJ2-7; no clear D. Trimming took 2 bases from V and 3 from J, leaving 8 bases between them. The germline V gene has CDR1 SGHTA and CDR2 FQGTGA. This CDR3 has 13 amino acids. The full variable domain, completed using reference TRBV7-3 and TRBJ2-7, is GAGVSQTPSNKVTEKGKYVELRCDPISGHTALYWYRQSLGQGPEFLIYFQGTGAADDSGLPNDRFFAVRPEGSVSTLKIQRTERGDSAVYLCASSLVTGYEQYFGPGTRLTVT.